The sequence of this T cell receptor (beta chain) was determined in a study of blood T cell repertoires in COVID-19. As for the study in general: Samples representing acute and convalescent COVID-19 were sourced from the United States, Italy and Spain. PBMCs, B-cell-depleted T cells, or T cells provided the cDNA or gDNA that made up the material.

Authors' processing steps: Counts of nucleated cells, estimated from reference gene primer amplification, were obtained. Here immunoSEQ multiplex PCR was the method, and the copy in TCRdb shows in-frame clones only, minus some. The V and J calls and clone size come from that table; D and trimming were worked out from the DNA. The sample yields 90,000 to 120,000 clones, roughly 92% seen once. CDR3 length equals 11 residues. The V gene's germline CDR1 is SEHNR and CDR2 FQNEAQ (reference sequence). Trimming cost V 5 bases and J 6 bases, with 7 bases left between them. The rearrangement links TRBV7-9 to TRBJ1-2, with TRBD1 as a possible D gene (5 bases). This receptor was obtained from a man between 65 and 85 years old with acute or convalescent COVID-19. Sequencing input: peripheral blood. The CDR3 DNA reads as TGTGCCAGCAGCCAAGGGGATGGCTACACCTTC. Translated: CASSQGDGYTF.